This T cell receptor beta chain was obtained from a study of blood T cell repertoires in COVID-19. From germline, CDR1 is SGDLS and CDR2 YYNGEE. The CDR3 has 12 residues. The Seattle patients joined while their infection was active and were tracked longitudinally afterward. A note on this clone: One end of the junction does not line up with germline, which may come from a read error.

The table came from immunoSEQ multiplex PCR; TCRdb's copy has only in-frame clones and leaves some out. The data hold over 250,000 clones, with around nine tenths observed a single time. Sequenced material: peripheral blood. This TCR derives from a woman in her seventies with COVID-19, enrolled during active disease. The chain combines TRBV9 with TRBJ1-2; TRBD1 is a possible D gene (5 bases). CDR3: CASSVGEGVLSF. The CDR3 DNA follows: TGTGCCAGCAGCGTAGGGGAAGGGGTCCTCTCCTTC.